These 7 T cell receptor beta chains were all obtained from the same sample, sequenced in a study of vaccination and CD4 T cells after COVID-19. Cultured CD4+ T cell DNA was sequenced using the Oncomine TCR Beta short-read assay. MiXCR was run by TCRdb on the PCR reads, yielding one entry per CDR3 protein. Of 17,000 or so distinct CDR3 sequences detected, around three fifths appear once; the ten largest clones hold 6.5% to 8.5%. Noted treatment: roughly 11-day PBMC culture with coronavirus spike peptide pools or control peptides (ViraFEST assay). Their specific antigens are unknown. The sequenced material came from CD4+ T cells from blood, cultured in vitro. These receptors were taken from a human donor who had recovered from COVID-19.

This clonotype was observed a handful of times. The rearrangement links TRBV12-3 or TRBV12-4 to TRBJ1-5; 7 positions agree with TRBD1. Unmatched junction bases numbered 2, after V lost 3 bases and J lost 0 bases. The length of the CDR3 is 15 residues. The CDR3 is CASSLGQLSNQPQHF. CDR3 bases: TGTGCCAGCAGTTTGGGACAGCTTAGCAATCAGCCCCAGCATTTT.

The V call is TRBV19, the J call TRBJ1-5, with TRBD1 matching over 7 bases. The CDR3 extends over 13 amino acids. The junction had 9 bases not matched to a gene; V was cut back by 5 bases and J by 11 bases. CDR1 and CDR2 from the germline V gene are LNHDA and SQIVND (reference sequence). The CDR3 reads CASSDEDRETQHF. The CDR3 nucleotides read TGTGCCAGTAGTGACGAAGACAGGGAGACCCAGCATTTT.

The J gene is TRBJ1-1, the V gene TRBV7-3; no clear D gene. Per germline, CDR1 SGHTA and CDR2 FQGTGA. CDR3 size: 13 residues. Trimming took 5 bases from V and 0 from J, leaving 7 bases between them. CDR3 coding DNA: TGTGCCAGCAGCGCCTATCTGAACACTGAAGCTTTCTTT. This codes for CASSAYLNTEAFF.

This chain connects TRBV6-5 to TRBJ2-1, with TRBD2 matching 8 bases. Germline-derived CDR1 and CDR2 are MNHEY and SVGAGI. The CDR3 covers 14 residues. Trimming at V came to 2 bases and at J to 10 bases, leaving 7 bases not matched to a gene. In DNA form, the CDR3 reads TGTGCCAGCAGTTACCAAAGCGGGAGAGGCGAGCAGTTCTTC. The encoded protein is CASSYQSGRGEQFF.

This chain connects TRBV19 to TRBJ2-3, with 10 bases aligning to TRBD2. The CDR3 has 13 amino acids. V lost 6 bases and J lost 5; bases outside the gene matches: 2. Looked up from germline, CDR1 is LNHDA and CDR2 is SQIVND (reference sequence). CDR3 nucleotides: TGTGCCAGTAGGCTAGCGGGAGTAGATACGCAGTATTTT. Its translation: CASRLAGVDTQYF.

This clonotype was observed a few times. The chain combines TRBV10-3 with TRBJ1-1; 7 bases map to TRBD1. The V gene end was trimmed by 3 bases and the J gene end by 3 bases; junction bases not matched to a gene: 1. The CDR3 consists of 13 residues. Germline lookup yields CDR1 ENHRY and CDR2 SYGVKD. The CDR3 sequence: CAISDRGDTEAFF. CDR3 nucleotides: TGTGCCATCAGTGACAGGGGGGACACTGAAGCTTTCTTT.

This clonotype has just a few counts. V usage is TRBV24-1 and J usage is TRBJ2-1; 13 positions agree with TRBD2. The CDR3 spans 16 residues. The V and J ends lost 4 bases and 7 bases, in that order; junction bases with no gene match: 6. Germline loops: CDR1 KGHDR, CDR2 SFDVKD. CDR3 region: CATSDSGLAGKNEQFF. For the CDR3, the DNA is TGTGCCACCAGTGACTCGGGACTAGCGGGGAAGAATGAGCAGTTCTTC.